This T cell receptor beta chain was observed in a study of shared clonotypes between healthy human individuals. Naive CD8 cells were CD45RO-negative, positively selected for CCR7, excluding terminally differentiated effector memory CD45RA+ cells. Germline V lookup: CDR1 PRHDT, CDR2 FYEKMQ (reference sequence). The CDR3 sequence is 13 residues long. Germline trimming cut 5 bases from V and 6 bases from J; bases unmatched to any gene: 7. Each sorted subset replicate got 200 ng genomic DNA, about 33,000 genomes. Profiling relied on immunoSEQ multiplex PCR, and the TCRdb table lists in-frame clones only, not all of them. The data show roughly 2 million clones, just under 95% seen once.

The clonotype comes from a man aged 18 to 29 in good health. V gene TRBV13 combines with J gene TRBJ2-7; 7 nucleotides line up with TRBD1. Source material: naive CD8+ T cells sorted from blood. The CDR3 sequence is CASSLGDSSEQYF. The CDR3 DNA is TGTGCCAGCAGCCTGGGGGACAGCTCCGAGCAGTACTTC.